These 12 T cell receptor beta chains were sequenced from one sample in a study of blood T cell repertoires in COVID-19. Clones were read by immunoSEQ multiplex PCR, and TCRdb kept only the in-frame ones, dropping some. Among about 150,000 clones, more than 80% were seen once, and the ten largest hold less than 0.6%. The specimen was peripheral blood. Source of these receptors: a man aged 50 to 60 with acute or convalescent COVID-19.

V and J are TRBV2 and TRBJ2-1; 8 bases map to TRBD2. Germline V gene sequence: CDR1 SNHLY, CDR2 FYNNEI. V was clipped by 8 bases and J by 4 bases; unmatched bases: 4. The CDR3 runs to 13 residues. The chain's CDR3 is CASSLAGYNEQFF. The CDR3, as DNA: TGTGCCAGCTCCCTAGCGGGTTACAATGAGCAGTTCTTC. Full variable domain (remainder filled in from reference TRBV2 and TRBJ2-1): EPEVTQTPSHQVTQMGQEVILRCVPISNHLYFYWYRQILGQKVEFLVSFYNNEISEKSEIFDDQFSVERPDGSNFTLKIRSTKLEDSAMYFCASSLAGYNEQFFGPGTRLTVL.

V usage is TRBV28 and J usage is TRBJ1-2, with D perhaps TRBD1 (6 bases). The CDR3 is 15 residues long. The V and J ends lost 10 bases and 2 bases respectively, with 20 bases between them. Germline assignment: CDR1 MDHEN and CDR2 SYDVKM. CDR3 amino acids: CATDRVPGENYGYTF. CDR3 DNA sequence: TGTGCCACAGATCGGGTGCCAGGGGAAAACTATGGCTACACCTTC.

The chain is built from TRBV21-1 and TRBJ1-6; the tabulated D call, TRBD1, remains unverified against the DNA. TRBV21-1 is a known pseudogene. This CDR3 is built from 17 residues. In nucleotides, the CDR3 is TGTGCCAGCAGCAAAGATACCCCCGGGACAGCCCCTAGGTCCCTCCACTTT. Its translation is CASSKDTPGTAPRSLHF.

V and J are TRBV5-4 and TRBJ1-2; perhaps TRBD1 as D (6 bases). This CDR3 has 16 residues. The V and J ends lost 4 bases and 6 bases respectively, with 22 bases between them. Per the germline V gene, CDR1 is SGHNT and CDR2 is YYREEE (reference sequence). In nucleotides, the CDR3 is TGTGCCAGCAGCAGACCCCTTGGGGGCAGGGAAAATGGCTACACCTTC. It is translated as CASSRPLGGRENGYTF.

The chain employs TRBV28 and TRBJ1-5; 7 nucleotides match TRBD1. CDR3 length: 15 amino acids. Germline values: CDR1 MDHEN, CDR2 SYDVKM. V lost 5 bases, J lost 2 bases, and 6 bases stayed unmatched. CDR3 DNA sequence: TGTGCCAGCAGTCGACAGGGTTTGGGCAATCAGCCCCAGCATTTT. As protein: CASSRQGLGNQPQHF.

The chain is built from TRBV2 and TRBJ2-2, with TRBD2 matching 7 bases. Germline CDR1 is SNHLY and CDR2 is FYNNEI. Trimming at V came to 6 bases and at J to 0 bases, leaving 7 bases not matched to a gene. CDR3 length equals 16 residues. The CDR3 reads CASSLGRGANTGELFF. The CDR3 coding sequence is TGTGCCAGCAGCCTTGGACGGGGGGCGAACACCGGGGAGCTGTTTTTT.

This chain joins TRBV30 and TRBJ2-3; 15 positions agree with TRBD2. The CDR3 runs 18 residues. The V segment lost 0 bases and the J segment 3 bases; nucleotides outside the gene matches: 7. Germline CDR1 reads GTSNPN; CDR2 reads SVGIG (reference sequence). As DNA, the CDR3 is TGTGCCTGGAGTGTCGGACTAGCGGGAGGGCCGGTGACAGATACGCAGTATTTT. Its protein product is CAWSVGLAGGPVTDTQYF. Full variable domain (outside the CDR3, taken from reference TRBV30 and TRBJ2-3): SQTIHQWPATLVQPVGSPLSLECTVEGTSNPNLYWYRQAAGRGLQLLFYSVGIGQISSEVPQNLSASRPQDRQFILSSKKLLLSDSGFYLCAWSVGLAGGPVTDTQYFGPGTRLTVL.

V is TRBV28 and J is TRBJ2-3, with TRBD2 as a possible D gene (7 bases). Germline assignment: CDR1 MDHEN and CDR2 SYDVKM. This CDR3 spans 13 amino acids. The V and J ends lost 7 bases and 5 bases respectively, with 13 bases between them. CDR3 coding DNA: TGTGCCAGCACTGGGGGGGCGGAAGATACGCAGTATTTT. Translation gives CASTGGAEDTQYF. The full variable domain, with the rest looked up from reference TRBV28 and TRBJ2-3, is DVKVTQSSRYLVKRTGEKVFLECVQDMDHENMFWYRQDPGLGLRLIYFSYDVKMKEKGDIPEGYSVSREKKERFSLILESASTNQTSMYLCASTGGAEDTQYFGPGTRLTVL.

V is TRBV11-2 and J is TRBJ1-5; 7 bases map to TRBD1. Germline CDR1 is SGHAT and CDR2 is FQNNGV. This CDR3 region has 15 residues. V shed 5 bases and J 0 bases; nucleotides not matched to a gene: 4. For the CDR3, the DNA is TGTGCCAGCAGCCGACAGGGAGATAGCAATCAGCCCCAGCATTTT. As protein: CASSRQGDSNQPQHF.

The rearrangement links TRBV2 to TRBJ2-1, with 7 positions matching TRBD2. Trimming removed 3 bases from V and 1 base from J; junction bases left unmatched: 6. The CDR3 consists of 16 residues. Germline V gives CDR1 SNHLY, CDR2 FYNNEI. The CDR3 bases are TGTGCCAGCAGTGATCCGGGGAGGGTATCCTACAATGAGCAGTTCTTC. As protein: CASSDPGRVSYNEQFF.

The V and J genes are TRBV4-2 and TRBJ1-5; 7 positions agree with TRBD1. V shed 2 bases and J 3 bases; nucleotides not matched to a gene: 10. CDR1 and CDR2 from the germline V gene are LGHNA and YNFKEQ. The CDR3 has 17 residues. The CDR3 DNA reads as TGTGCCAGCAGCCAACACCTTTGGGACAGTGCCAATCAGCCCCAGCATTTT. It codes for CASSQHLWDSANQPQHF.

This clone was detected a few times. The chain recombines TRBV10-3 with TRBJ2-5, with TRBD1 identical over 8 bases. Germline CDR1 and CDR2: ENHRY and SYGVKD. The CDR3 is 16 amino acids. The trim removed 0 bases at V and 5 bases at J, leaving 8 bases unmatched. The CDR3 DNA reads TGTGCCATCAGTGAGTCGCGGGACAGGATGTCCGAGACCCAGTACTTC. Translating gives CAISESRDRMSETQYF.